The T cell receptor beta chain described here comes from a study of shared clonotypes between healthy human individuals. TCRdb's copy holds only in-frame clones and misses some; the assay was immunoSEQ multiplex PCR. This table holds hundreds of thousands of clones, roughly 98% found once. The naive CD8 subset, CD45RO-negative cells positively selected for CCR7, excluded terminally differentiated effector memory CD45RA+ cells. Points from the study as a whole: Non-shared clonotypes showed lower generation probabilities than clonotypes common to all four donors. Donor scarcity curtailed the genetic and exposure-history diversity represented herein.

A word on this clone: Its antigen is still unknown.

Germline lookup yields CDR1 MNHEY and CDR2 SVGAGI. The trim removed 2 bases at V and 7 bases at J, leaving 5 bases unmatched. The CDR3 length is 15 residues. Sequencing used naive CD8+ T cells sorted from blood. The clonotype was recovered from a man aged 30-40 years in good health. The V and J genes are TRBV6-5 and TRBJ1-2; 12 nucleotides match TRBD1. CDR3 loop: CASSYQGQGAPGYTF. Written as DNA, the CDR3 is TGTGCCAGCAGTTACCAGGGACAGGGGGCGCCTGGCTACACCTTC.